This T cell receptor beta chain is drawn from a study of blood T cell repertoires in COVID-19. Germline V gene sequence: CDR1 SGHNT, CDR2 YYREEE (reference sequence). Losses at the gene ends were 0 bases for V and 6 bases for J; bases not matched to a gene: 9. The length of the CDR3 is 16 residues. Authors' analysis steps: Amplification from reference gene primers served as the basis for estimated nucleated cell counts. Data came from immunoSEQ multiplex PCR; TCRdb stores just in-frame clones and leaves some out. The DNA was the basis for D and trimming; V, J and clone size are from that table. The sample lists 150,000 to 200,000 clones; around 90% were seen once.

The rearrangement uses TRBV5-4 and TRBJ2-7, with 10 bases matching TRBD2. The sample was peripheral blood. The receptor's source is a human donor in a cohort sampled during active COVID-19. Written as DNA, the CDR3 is TGTGCCAGCAGCTTGGGGGGACTAGCGAGCTCGTTCGAGCAGTACTTC. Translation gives CASSLGGLASSFEQYF. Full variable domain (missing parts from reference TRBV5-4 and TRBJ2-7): ETGVTQSPTHLIKTRGQQVTLRCSSQSGHNTVSWYQQALGQGPQFIFQYYREEENGRGNFPPRFSGLQFPNYSSELNVNALELDDSALYLCASSLGGLASSFEQYFGPGTRLTVT.